What follows are 27 T cell receptor beta chains derived from one specimen sequenced in a study of CD8 T cells in Susac syndrome. Reverse transcription of roughly 0.45 to 1 ug RNA was performed with random hexamers. MiXCR, run by TCRdb on the immunoSEQ multiplex PCR reads, gives a single entry per CDR3 protein. The repertoire consists of approximately 120,000 distinct CDR3 sequences, with around 96% occurring once and the leading ten covering roughly 0.091%. Sequenced material: CD4+ T cells from PBMCs. The receptors stem from a human donor in good health.

The V call is TRBV5-1, the J call TRBJ2-5, with a possible D match to TRBD1 (6 bases). Germline assignment: CDR1 SGHRS and CDR2 YFSETQ. With 5 bases removed from V and 2 bases from J, the gap between germline ends came to 10 bases. This CDR3 comprises 13 residues. The CDR3 sequence: CASRGQSQETQYF. The CDR3, as DNA: TGCGCCAGCAGAGGACAGAGTCAAGAGACCCAGTACTTC.

This chain connects TRBV2 to TRBJ1-3; maybe TRBD1 (6 bases). The CDR3 has 13 amino acids. The germline V gene has CDR1 SNHLY and CDR2 FYNNEI. Trimming removed 7 bases from V and 1 base from J, with 8 bases in between. CDR3 DNA sequence: TGTGCCAGCACAGGGGAATCTGGAAACACCATATATTTT. It yields the protein CASTGESGNTIYF.

The chain combines TRBV5-4 with TRBJ2-3; D gene ambiguous. V gave up 6 bases and J gave up 2 bases, with 7 bases separating them. Germline CDR1 SGHNT, CDR2 YYREEE (reference sequence). This CDR3 comprises 12 residues. CDR3 protein: CASTKDTDTQYF. The CDR3 DNA is TGTGCCAGCACCAAAGACACAGATACGCAGTATTTT.

This chain joins TRBV7-2 and TRBJ2-7; TRBD1 aligns across 8 bases. The CDR3 has 15 amino acids. From germline, CDR1 is SGHTA and CDR2 FQGNSA. The trim removed 6 bases at V and 4 bases at J, leaving 11 bases unmatched. The CDR3 reads CASSRGGTGGYEQYF. The CDR3 nucleotides are TGTGCCAGCAGTCGAGGCGGGACAGGTGGTTACGAGCAGTACTTC.

This clonotype was observed a single time. The V call is TRBV6-5, the J call TRBJ2-1, with 7 bases identical to TRBD2. The CDR3 length is 15 residues. Germline loops: CDR1 MNHEY, CDR2 SVGAGI. V trimming: 4 bases; J trimming: 5 bases; junction bases outside the gene matches: 8. The DNA of the CDR3 is TGTGCCAGCAGTTTGGCGGGAGACCTCGACAATGAGCAGTTCTTC. Its protein product is CASSLAGDLDNEQFF.

The CDR3 DNA is TGTGCCAGCAGTTACTCTCCAGGCTCCTACGAGCAGTACTTC. Translated, it gives CASSYSPGSYEQYF. This sequence joins TRBV6-5 and TRBJ2-7, with D uncertain. Germline CDR1 and CDR2: MNHEY and SVGAGI. The germline V and J ends were trimmed by 0 bases and 0 bases, with 6 bases remaining between them. The CDR3 has 14 amino acids.

V is TRBV5-1 and J is TRBJ1-1, with D possibly matching TRBD1 (6 bases). Trimming left V 5 bases short and J 7 bases short, with 12 bases between. Germline CDR1 SGHRS, CDR2 YFSETQ. CDR3 size: 12 residues. CDR3: CASRRSTGEAFF. The CDR3 bases are TGCGCCAGCAGAAGGTCGACAGGTGAAGCTTTCTTT.

V gene TRBV20-1 combines with J gene TRBJ2-7; TRBD1 agrees at 9 bases. In germline, CDR1 is DFQATT, CDR2 SNEGSKA (reference sequence). The trim removed 0 bases at V and 7 bases at J, leaving 10 bases unmatched. The CDR3 extends over 15 amino acids. CDR3 sequence reads: CSARESRGQGEEQYF. In DNA, the CDR3 is TGCAGTGCTAGAGAATCCCGGGGACAGGGTGAAGAGCAGTACTTC.

This clonotype was detected once. The rearrangement uses TRBV7-9 and TRBJ1-1, with D unclear. Germline CDR1 SEHNR, CDR2 FQNEAQ (reference sequence). V gave up 2 bases and J gave up 7 bases, with 5 bases separating them. This CDR3 has 11 residues. The CDR3, as DNA: TGTGCCAGCAGCTTACAAATTGAAGCTTTCTTT. Its translation is CASSLQIEAFF.

The chain couples TRBV4-1 to TRBJ2-1; TRBD2 matches at 8 bases. This CDR3 contains 15 residues. The V segment lost 6 bases and the J segment 4 bases; nucleotides outside the gene matches: 8. The germline CDR1 and CDR2 sequences are MGHRA and YSYEKL. The CDR3, as DNA: TGCGCCAGCAGGTCAAGCGGGAGCCCTTACAATGAGCAGTTCTTC. Translation: CASRSSGSPYNEQFF.

The J gene is TRBJ1-1, the V gene TRBV12-5; 9 bases fit TRBD1. Trimming removed 4 bases from V and 0 bases from J; junction bases left unmatched: 3. This CDR3 region has 15 residues. CDR1 and CDR2 (germline): LGHNT, FRNRAP. The CDR3 reads CASGSGTGMNTEAFF. The CDR3 nucleotides are TGTGCTAGTGGTTCGGGGACAGGGATGAACACTGAAGCTTTCTTT.

The V gene is TRBV7-2, the J gene TRBJ2-3; D possibly corresponds to TRBD2 (6 bases). Germline V gene sequence: CDR1 SGHTA, CDR2 FQGNSA. The CDR3 length is 15 residues. Trimming took 4 bases from V and 1 from J, leaving 12 bases between them. This chain's CDR3 is CASSSRGTRTDTQYF. The DNA of the CDR3 is TGTGCCAGCAGCTCCCGGGGGACTCGCACAGATACGCAGTATTTT.

The rearrangement uses TRBV29-1 and TRBJ2-5, with a possible D match to TRBD2 (5 bases). Germline CDR1 SQVTM, CDR2 ANQGSEA. Trimming stripped 7 bases from V and 6 bases from J, with 21 bases between. CDR3 length equals 14 residues. In nucleotides, the CDR3 is TGCAGCGCCCTACCCACGAGCGAGGGTCAGACCCAGTACTTC. This encodes CSALPTSEGQTQYF.

J is TRBJ1-1 and V is TRBV29-1; D is perhaps TRBD1 (5 bases). Germline CDR1 and CDR2: SQVTM and ANQGSEA. The CDR3 length is 14 residues. The V and J ends lost 7 bases and 1 base respectively, with 16 bases between them. CDR3 DNA sequence: TGCAGCGCCCGGAGGGAGGGGAAGAACACTGAAGCTTTCTTT. Its protein product is CSARREGKNTEAFF.

V usage is TRBV12-3 or TRBV12-4 and J usage is TRBJ1-2; D perhaps matches TRBD1 (5 bases). The V and J ends lost 1 base and 3 bases respectively, with 9 bases between them. CDR3 length: 14 residues. CDR3 sequence: CASSLVGRDYGYTF. CDR3 DNA: TGTGCCAGCAGTTTAGTTGGCAGGGACTATGGCTACACCTTC.

This clonotype was observed a single time. The chain links TRBV5-1 to TRBJ2-3; D is unresolved. V was clipped by 4 bases and J by 4 bases, with 13 bases between them. CDR1 and CDR2 (germline): SGHRS, YFSETQ. CDR3 length equals 14 residues. The CDR3: CASSPKPFADTQYF. The CDR3 nucleotides are TGCGCCAGCAGCCCTAAGCCCTTCGCAGATACGCAGTATTTT. Full variable domain (missing parts from reference TRBV5-1 and TRBJ2-3): KAGVTQTPRYLIKTRGQQVTLSCSPISGHRSVSWYQQTPGQGLQFLFEYFSETQRNKGNFPGRFSGRQFSNSRSEMNVSTLELGDSALYLCASSPKPFADTQYFGPGTRLTVL.

The chain employs TRBV2 and TRBJ1-1; no clear D gene. This CDR3 contains 13 residues. Trimming left V 7 bases short and J 3 bases short, with 12 bases between. The germline gives CDR1 SNHLY, CDR2 FYNNEI. The CDR3 spells CASNPEIYTEAFF. The DNA for the CDR3 is TGTGCCAGCAACCCGGAAATATACACTGAAGCTTTCTTT.

The chain uses TRBV3-1 and TRBJ1-3; TRBD1 aligns across 9 bases. V shed 4 bases and J 4 bases; nucleotides not matched to a gene: 2. The CDR3 loop spans 14 amino acids. CDR1 is LGHDT, CDR2 YNNKEL, per germline (reference sequence). CDR3 in amino acids: CASSPGTGGNTIYF. CDR3 sequence (DNA): TGTGCCAGCAGCCCCGGGACAGGGGGAAACACCATATATTTT.

This chain connects TRBV6-5 to TRBJ1-1, with D maybe TRBD1 (5 bases). The V and J ends lost 5 bases and 3 bases respectively, with 10 bases between them. The germline V gene has CDR1 MNHEY and CDR2 SVGAGI. CDR3 length: 13 residues. CDR3 loop: CASSALGDTEAFF. The CDR3 DNA reads TGTGCCAGCAGTGCTTTGGGGGACACTGAAGCTTTCTTT.

This clonotype was counted a single time. This chain connects TRBV30 to TRBJ2-2, with a weak D call TRBD2 (6 bases). The CDR3 extends over 14 amino acids. Trimming removed 5 bases at V and 6 bases at J, with 16 bases between. Germline CDR1 GTSNPN, CDR2 SVGIG (reference sequence). The DNA for the CDR3 is TGTGCCTGGGGTACCGGGAGAGGAGCCGGGGAGCTGTTTTTT. Residues: CAWGTGRGAGELFF.

The V gene is TRBV25-1, the J gene TRBJ1-1; D is ambiguous. CDR3 length: 15 residues. Deletions cut 1 base from V and 1 base from J, with 10 bases between. The germline V gene encodes CDR1 MGHDK and CDR2 SYGVNS. The DNA of the CDR3 is TGTGCCAGCAGTGAATCCAGGAAGGGGAACACTGAAGCTTTCTTT. Amino acid sequence: CASSESRKGNTEAFF.

V usage is TRBV18 and J usage is TRBJ2-7; TRBD1 matches 11 bases. V was pared by 1 base and J by 4 bases, with 6 bases of the junction left unmatched. Germline CDR1 and CDR2: KGHSH and LQKENI. The CDR3 extends over 16 amino acids. CDR3 in DNA: TGTGCCAGCTCACCACTCACCGGGACAGGGGGTTACGAGCAGTACTTC. Translation gives CASSPLTGTGGYEQYF.

This clonotype came up once. The rearrangement uses TRBV4-1 and TRBJ2-5, with D tentatively TRBD1 (6 bases). From germline, CDR1 is MGHRA and CDR2 YSYEKL. There are 14 residues in the CDR3. The ends were cut back, 2 bases at V and 1 base at J, with 8 bases in the middle. The CDR3, as DNA: TGCGCCAGCAGCCAAAAGGGGGTCCAAGAGACCCAGTACTTC. Its protein product is CASSQKGVQETQYF.

This chain connects TRBV5-1 to TRBJ1-2, with unresolved D. Trimming removed 1 base at V and 1 base at J, with 8 bases between. The CDR3 runs to 14 residues. Per germline, CDR1 SGHRS and CDR2 YFSETQ. The CDR3 DNA follows: TGCGCCAGCAGCTTGTCGGGCAGTAACTATGGCTACACCTTC. Amino acid sequence: CASSLSGSNYGYTF. The complete variable domain, with remaining parts taken from reference TRBV5-1 and TRBJ1-2, reads KAGVTQTPRYLIKTRGQQVTLSCSPISGHRSVSWYQQTPGQGLQFLFEYFSETQRNKGNFPGRFSGRQFSNSRSEMNVSTLELGDSALYLCASSLSGSNYGYTFGSGTRLTVV.

This CDR3 reads CASSSTGEAFF. CDR3 nucleotides: TGTGCCAGCAGCTCGACAGGAGAAGCTTTCTTT. The chain joins TRBV7-9 to TRBJ1-1; tentatively, D is TRBD1 (6 bases). V dropped 4 bases and J dropped 8 bases, with 8 bases sitting between them. The CDR3 sequence is 11 residues long. Germline CDR1 is SEHNR and CDR2 is FQNEAQ (reference sequence).

The chain carries TRBV14 and TRBJ1-2, with D uncertain. The V gene's germline CDR1 is SGHDN and CDR2 FVKESK. The V and J ends lost 0 bases and 8 bases respectively, with 16 bases between them. This CDR3 is built from 15 residues. This CDR3 reads CASSQDQIGIGGYTF. CDR3 nucleotide sequence: TGTGCCAGCAGCCAAGATCAAATAGGAATAGGCGGCTACACCTTC. Supplemented by reference TRBV14 and TRBJ1-2, the full variable domain reads EAGVTQFPSHSVIEKGQTVTLRCDPISGHDNLYWYRRVMGKEIKFLLHFVKESKQDESGMPNNRFLAERTGGTYSTLKVQPAELEDSGVYFCASSQDQIGIGGYTFGSGTRLTVV.

The genes are TRBV12-3 or TRBV12-4 and TRBJ1-5, with 7 bases that match TRBD1. The junction had 8 bases not matched to a gene; V was cut back by 3 bases and J by 9 bases. The CDR3 is 14 residues long. The chain's CDR3 is CASSFGRGGRPQHF. The DNA for the CDR3 is TGTGCCAGCAGTTTTGGCAGGGGGGGTCGGCCCCAGCATTTT.